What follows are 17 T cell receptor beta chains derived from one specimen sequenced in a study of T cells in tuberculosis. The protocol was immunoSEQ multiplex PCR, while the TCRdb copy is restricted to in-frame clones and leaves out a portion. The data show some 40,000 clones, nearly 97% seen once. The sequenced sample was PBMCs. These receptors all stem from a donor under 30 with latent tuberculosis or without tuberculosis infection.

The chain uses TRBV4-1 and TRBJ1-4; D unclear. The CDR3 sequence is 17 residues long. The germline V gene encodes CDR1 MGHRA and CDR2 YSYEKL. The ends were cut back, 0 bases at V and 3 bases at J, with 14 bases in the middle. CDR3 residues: CASSQESGYPANEKLFF. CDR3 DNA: TGCGCCAGCAGCCAAGAATCGGGGTACCCGGCTAATGAAAAACTGTTTTTT.

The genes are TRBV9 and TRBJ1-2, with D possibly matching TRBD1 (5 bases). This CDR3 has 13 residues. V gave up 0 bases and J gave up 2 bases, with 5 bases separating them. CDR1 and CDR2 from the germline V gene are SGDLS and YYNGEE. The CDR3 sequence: CASSVGTNYGYTF. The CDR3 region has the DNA TGTGCCAGCAGCGTAGGGACAAACTATGGCTACACCTTC.

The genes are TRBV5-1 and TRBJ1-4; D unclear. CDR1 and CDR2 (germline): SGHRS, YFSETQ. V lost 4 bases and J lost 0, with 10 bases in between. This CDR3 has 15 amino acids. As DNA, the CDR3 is TGCGCCAGCAGCAGAATCAGTGCAACTAATGAAAAACTGTTTTTT. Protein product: CASSRISATNEKLFF.

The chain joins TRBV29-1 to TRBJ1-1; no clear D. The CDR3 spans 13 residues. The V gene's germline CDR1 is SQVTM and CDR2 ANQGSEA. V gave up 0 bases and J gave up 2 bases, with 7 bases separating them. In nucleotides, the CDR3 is TGCAGCGTTGAAGACAGTTTTAACACTGAAGCTTTCTTT. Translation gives CSVEDSFNTEAFF.

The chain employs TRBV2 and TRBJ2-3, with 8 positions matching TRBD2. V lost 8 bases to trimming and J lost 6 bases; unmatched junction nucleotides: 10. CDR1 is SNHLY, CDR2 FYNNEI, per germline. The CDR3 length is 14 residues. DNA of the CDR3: TGTGCCAGCCTTGTCGGGGGGGCGGCGGATACGCAGTATTTT. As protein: CASLVGGAADTQYF.

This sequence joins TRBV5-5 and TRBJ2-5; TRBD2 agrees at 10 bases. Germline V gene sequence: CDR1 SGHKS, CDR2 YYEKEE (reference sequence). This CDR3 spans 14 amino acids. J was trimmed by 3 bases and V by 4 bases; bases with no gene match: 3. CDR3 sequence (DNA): TGTGCCAGCAGCCGGACTAGCGGTAAAGAGACCCAGTACTTC. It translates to CASSRTSGKETQYF.

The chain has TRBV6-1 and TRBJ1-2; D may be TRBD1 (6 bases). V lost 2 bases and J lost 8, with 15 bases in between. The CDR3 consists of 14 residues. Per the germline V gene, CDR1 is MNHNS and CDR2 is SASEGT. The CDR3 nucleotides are TGTGCCAGCAGTGAATGGGGGGGGCTCTACGGCTACACCTTC. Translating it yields CASSEWGGLYGYTF.

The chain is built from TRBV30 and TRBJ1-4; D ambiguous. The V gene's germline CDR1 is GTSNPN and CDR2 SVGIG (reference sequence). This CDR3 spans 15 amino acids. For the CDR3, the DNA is TGTGCACTGGACTGGGGTCGGGGAACTAATGAAAAACTGTTTTTT. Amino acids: CALDWGRGTNEKLFF.

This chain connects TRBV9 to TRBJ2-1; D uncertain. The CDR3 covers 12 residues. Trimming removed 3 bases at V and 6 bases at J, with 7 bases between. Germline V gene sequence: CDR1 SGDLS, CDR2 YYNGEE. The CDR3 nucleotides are TGTGCCAGCAGCGCTACTGTCAATGAGCAGTTCTTC. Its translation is CASSATVNEQFF.

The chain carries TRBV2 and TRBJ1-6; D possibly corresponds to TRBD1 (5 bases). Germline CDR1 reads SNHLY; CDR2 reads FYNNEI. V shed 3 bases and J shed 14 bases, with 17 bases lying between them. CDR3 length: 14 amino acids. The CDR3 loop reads CASSDDRPYLTLHF. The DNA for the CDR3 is TGTGCCAGCAGTGATGACAGACCTTACCTAACCCTCCACTTT.

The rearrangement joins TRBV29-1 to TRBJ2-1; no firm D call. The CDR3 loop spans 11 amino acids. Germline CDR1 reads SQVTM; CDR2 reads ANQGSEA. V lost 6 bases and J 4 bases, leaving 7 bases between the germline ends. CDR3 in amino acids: CSVAPYNEQFF. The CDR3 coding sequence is TGCAGCGTGGCTCCGTACAATGAGCAGTTCTTC.

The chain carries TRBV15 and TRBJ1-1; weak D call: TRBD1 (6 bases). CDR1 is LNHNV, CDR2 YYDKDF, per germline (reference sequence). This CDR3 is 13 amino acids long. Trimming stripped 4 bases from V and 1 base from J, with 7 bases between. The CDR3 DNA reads TGTGCCACCAGCAAACAGGGGAACACTGAAGCTTTCTTT. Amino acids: CATSKQGNTEAFF. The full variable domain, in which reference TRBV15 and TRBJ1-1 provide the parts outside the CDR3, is DAMVIQNPRYQVTQFGKPVTLSCSQTLNHNVMYWYQQKSSQAPKLLFHYYDKDFNNEADTPDNFQSRRPNTSFCFLDIRSPGLGDTAMYLCATSKQGNTEAFFGQGTRLTVV.

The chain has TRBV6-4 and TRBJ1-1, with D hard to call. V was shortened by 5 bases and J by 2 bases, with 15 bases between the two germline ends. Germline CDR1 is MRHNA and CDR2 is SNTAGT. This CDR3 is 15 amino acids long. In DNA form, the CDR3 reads TGTGCCAGCAGTCGAAGTCCGGGGATCAACACTGAAGCTTTCTTT. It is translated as CASSRSPGINTEAFF.

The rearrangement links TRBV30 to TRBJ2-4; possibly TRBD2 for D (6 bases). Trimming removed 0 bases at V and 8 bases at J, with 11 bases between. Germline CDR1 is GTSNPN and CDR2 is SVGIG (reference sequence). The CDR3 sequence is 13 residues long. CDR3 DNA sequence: TGTGCCTGGAGTGTGCATGGGGAGGACATTCAGTACTTC. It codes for CAWSVHGEDIQYF.

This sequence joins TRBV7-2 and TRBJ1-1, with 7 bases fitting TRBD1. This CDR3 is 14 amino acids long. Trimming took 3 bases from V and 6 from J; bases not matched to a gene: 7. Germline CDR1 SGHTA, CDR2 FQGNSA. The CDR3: CASSFRRDSSEAFF. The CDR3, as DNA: TGTGCCAGCAGCTTCCGCCGGGACAGCTCTGAAGCTTTCTTT. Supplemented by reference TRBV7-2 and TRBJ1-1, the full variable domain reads GAGVSQSPSNKVTEKGKDVELRCDPISGHTALYWYRQSLGQGLEFLIYFQGNSAPDKSGLPSDRFSAERTGGSVSTLTIQRTQQEDSAVYLCASSFRRDSSEAFFGQGTRLTVV.

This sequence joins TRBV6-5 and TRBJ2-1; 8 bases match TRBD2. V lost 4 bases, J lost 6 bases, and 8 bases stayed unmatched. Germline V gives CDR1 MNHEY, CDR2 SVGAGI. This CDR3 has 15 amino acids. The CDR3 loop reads CASSFTGTRGNEQFF. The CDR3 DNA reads TGTGCCAGCAGTTTCACCGGGACTAGGGGCAATGAGCAGTTCTTC.

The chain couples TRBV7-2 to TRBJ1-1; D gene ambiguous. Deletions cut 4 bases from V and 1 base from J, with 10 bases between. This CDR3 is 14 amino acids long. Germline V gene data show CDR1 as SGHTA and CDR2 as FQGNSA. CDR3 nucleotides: TGTGCCAGCAGCTATTTACAATCGAACACTGAAGCTTTCTTT. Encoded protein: CASSYLQSNTEAFF.